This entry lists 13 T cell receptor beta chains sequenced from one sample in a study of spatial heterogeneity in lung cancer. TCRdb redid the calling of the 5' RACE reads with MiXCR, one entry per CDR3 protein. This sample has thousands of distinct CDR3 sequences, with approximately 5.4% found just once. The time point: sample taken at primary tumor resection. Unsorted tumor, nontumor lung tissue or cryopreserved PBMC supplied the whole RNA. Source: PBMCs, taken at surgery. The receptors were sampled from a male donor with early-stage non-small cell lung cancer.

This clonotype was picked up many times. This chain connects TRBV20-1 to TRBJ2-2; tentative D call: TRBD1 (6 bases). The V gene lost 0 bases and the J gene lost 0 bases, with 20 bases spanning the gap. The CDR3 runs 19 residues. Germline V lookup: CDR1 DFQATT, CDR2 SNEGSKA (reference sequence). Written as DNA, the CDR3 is TGCAGTGCTAGAGATTCCCGGACAGCCCTGGGGCCGAACACCGGGGAGCTGTTTTTT. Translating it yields CSARDSRTALGPNTGELFF.

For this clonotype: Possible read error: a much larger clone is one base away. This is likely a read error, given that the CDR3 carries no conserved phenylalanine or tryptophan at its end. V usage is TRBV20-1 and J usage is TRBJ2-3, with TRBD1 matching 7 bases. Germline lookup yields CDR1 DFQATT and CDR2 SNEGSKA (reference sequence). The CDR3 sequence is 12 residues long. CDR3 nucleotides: TGCAGCGCCGACAGGGGCACAGATACGCAGTATTGT. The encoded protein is CSADRGTDTQYC.

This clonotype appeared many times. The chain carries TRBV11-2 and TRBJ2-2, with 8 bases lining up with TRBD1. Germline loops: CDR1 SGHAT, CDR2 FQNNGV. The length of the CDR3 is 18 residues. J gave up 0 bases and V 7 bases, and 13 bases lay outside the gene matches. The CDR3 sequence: CASNRGRGRPANTGELFF. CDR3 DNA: TGTGCCAGCAACCGCGGCAGGGGGCGACCAGCGAACACCGGGGAGCTGTTTTTT.

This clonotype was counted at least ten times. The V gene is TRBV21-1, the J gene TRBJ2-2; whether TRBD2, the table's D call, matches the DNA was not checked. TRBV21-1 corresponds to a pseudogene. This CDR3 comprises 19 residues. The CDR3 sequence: CASSALKYRAGGSAGELFF. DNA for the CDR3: TGTGCCAGCAGCGCCCTCAAATACCGGGCCGGAGGGAGCGCCGGGGAGCTGTTTTTT.

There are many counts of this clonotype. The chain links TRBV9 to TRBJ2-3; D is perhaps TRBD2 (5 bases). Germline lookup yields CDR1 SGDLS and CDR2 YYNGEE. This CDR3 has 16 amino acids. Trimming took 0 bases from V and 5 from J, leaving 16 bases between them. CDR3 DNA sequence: TGTGCCAGCAGCGTAGCGAGCCGGCTAGCAGGAGATACGCAGTATTTT. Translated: CASSVASRLAGDTQYF. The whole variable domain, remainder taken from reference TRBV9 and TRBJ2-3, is DSGVTQTPKHLITATGQRVTLRCSPRSGDLSVYWYQQSLDQGLQFLIQYYNGEERAKGNILERFSAQQFPDLHSELNLSSLELGDSALYFCASSVASRLAGDTQYFGPGTRLTVL.

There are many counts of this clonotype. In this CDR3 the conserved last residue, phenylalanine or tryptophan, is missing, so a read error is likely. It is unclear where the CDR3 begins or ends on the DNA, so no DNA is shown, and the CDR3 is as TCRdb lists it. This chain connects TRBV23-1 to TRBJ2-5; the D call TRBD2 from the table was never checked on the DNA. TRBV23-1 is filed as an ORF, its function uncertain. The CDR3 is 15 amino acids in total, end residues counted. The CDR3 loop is CASSQSEGGAGTPVI.

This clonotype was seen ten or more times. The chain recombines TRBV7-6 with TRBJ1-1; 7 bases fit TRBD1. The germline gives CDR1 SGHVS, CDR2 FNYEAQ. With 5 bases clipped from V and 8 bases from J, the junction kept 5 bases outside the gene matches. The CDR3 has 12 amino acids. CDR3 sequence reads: CASSMGQREAFF. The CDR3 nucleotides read TGTGCCAGCAGCATGGGACAGCGGGAAGCTTTCTTT.

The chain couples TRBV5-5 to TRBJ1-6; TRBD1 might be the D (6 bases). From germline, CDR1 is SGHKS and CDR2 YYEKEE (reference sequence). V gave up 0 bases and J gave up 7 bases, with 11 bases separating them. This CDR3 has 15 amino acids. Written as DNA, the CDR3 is TGTGCCAGCAGCTTGGAGCCAGGGGCGAATTCACCCCTCCACTTT. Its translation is CASSLEPGANSPLHF.

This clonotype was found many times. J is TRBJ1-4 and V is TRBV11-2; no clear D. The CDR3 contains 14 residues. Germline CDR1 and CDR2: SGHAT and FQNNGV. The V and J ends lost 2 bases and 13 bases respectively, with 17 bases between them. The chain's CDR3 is CASSLTFGNRGLFF. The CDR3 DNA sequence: TGTGCCAGCAGCTTAACGTTTGGAAACCGGGGACTGTTTTTT.

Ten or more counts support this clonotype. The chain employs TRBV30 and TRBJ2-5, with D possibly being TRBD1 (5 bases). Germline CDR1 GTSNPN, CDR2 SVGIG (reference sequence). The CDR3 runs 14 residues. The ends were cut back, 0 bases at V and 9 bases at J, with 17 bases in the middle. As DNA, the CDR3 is TGTGCCTGGAGTGTACCAGGGTCAATTGGGGCCCAGTACTTC. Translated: CAWSVPGSIGAQYF.

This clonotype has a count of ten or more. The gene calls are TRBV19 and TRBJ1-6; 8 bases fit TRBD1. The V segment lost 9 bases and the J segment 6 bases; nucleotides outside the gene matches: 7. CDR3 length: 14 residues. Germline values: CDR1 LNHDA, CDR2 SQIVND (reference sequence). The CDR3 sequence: CASRQGLTNSPLHF. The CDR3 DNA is TGTGCCAGCCGACAGGGGCTTACTAATTCACCCCTCCACTTT.

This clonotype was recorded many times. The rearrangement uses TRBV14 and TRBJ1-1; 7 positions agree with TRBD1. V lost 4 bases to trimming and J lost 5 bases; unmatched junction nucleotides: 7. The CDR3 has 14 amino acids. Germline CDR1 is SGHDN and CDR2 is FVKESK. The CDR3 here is CASSPITGETEAFF. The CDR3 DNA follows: TGTGCCAGCAGCCCGATCACAGGGGAAACTGAAGCTTTCTTT.

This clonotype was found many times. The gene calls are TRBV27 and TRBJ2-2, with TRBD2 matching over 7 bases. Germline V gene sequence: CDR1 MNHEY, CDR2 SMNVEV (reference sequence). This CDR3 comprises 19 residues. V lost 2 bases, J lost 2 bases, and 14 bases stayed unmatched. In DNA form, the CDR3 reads TGTGCCAGCAGTTTAACCCCGGGCCCGGGGGGTTTTAACACCGGGGAGCTGTTTTTT. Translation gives CASSLTPGPGGFNTGELFF.